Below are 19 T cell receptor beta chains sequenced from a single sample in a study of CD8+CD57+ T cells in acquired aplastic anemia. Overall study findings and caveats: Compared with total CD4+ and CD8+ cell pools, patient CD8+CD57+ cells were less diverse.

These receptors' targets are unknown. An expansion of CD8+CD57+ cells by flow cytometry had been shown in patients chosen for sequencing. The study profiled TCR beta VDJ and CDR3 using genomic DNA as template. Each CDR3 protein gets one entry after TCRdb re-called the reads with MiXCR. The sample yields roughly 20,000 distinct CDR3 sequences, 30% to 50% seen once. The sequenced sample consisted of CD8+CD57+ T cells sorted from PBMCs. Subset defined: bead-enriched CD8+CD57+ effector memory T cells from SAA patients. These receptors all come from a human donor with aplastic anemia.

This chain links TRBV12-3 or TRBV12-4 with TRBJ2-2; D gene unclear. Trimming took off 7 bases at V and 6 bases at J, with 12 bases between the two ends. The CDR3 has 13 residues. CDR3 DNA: TGTGCCAGCATTACTGATCGGGCCGGGGAGCTGTTTTTT. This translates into CASITDRAGELFF.

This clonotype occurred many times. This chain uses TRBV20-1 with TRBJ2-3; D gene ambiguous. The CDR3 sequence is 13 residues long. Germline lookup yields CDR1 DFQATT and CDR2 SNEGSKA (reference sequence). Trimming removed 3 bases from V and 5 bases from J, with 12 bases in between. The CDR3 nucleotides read TGCAGTGCTAGGGACCCCGTGGGAGATACGCAGTATTTT. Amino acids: CSARDPVGDTQYF.

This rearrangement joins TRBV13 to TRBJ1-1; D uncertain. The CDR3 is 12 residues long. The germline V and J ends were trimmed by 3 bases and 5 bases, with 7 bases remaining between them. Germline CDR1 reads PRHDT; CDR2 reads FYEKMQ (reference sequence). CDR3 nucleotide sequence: TGTGCCAGCAGCTTCCGTAAAACTGAAGCTTTCTTT. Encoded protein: CASSFRKTEAFF.

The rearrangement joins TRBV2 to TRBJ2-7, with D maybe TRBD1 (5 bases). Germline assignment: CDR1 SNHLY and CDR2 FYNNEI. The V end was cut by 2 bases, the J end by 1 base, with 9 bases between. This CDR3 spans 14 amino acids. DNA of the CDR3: TGTGCCAGCAGTGAACAACAGGTTTCCTACGAGCAGTACGTC. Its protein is CASSEQQVSYEQYV.

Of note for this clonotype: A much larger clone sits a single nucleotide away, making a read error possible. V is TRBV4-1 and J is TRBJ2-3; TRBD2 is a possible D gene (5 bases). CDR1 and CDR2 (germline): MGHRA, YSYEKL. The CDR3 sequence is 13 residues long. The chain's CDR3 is CASSQALRDTRYF. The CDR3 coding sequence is TGCGCCAGCAGCCAAGCCTTGAGGGATACGCGGTATTTT.

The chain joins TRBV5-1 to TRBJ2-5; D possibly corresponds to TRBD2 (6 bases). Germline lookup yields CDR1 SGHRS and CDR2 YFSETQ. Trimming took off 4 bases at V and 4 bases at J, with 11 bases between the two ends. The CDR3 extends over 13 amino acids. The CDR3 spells CASSITSRETQYF. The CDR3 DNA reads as TGCGCCAGCAGCATCACTAGCAGAGAGACCCAGTACTTC.

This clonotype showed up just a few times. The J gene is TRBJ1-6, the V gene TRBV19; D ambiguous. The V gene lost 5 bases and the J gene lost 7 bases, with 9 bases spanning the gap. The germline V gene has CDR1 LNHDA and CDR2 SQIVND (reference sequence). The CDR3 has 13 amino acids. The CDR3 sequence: CASSFVPNSPLHF. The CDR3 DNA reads TGTGCCAGTAGTTTCGTCCCCAATTCACCCCTCCACTTT.

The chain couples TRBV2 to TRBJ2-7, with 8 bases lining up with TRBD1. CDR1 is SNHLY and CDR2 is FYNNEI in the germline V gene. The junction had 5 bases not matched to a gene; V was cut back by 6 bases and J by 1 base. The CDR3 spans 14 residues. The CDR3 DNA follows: TGTGCCAGCAGCTTAACAGGGGGGTCCTACGAGCAGTACTTC. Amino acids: CASSLTGGSYEQYF.

CDR3 in DNA: TGTGCCAGTAGTACACCAAGGGACAGGGGGTTCGGGCAGTACTTC. Translating gives CASSTPRDRGFGQYF. The genes are TRBV19 and TRBJ2-7; 11 nucleotides agree with TRBD1. This CDR3 has 15 residues. The ends lost 4 bases at V and 9 bases at J; junction bases unmatched: 11. Germline V gene sequence: CDR1 LNHDA, CDR2 SQIVND (reference sequence).

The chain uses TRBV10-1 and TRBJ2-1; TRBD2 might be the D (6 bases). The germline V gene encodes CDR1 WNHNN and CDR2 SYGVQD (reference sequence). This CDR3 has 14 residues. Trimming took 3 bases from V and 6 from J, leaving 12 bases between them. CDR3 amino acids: CASSDNLASNEQFF. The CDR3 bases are TGCGCCAGCAGTGACAATCTAGCGTCCAATGAGCAGTTCTTC.

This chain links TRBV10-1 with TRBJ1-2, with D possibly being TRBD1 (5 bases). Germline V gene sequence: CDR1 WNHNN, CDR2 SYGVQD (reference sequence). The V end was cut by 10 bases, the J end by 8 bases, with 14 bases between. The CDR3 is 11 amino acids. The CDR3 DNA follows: TGCGCCACCCCGACAGCTGAAGGCTACACCTTC. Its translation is CATPTAEGYTF.

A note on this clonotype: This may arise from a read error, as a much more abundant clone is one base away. In DNA form, the CDR3 reads TGCAGTGCTATACCTGGCAGGGGGATCTACGAGCAGTACTTC. Protein product: CSAIPGRGIYEQYF. The V and J genes are TRBV20-1 and TRBJ2-7, with 7 nucleotides matching TRBD1. The V segment lost 4 bases and the J segment 3 bases; nucleotides outside the gene matches: 9. Germline V gene lookup returns CDR1 DFQATT and CDR2 SNEGSKA (reference sequence). This CDR3 comprises 14 residues.

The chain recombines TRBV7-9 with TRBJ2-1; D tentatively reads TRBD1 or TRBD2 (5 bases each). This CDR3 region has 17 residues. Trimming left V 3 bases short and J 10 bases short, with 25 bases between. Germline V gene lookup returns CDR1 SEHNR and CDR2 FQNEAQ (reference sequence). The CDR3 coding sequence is TGTGCCAGCAGCTTTGTGGGACGGACCGCGTTCCAGATAGAGCAGTTCTTC. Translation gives CASSFVGRTAFQIEQFF.

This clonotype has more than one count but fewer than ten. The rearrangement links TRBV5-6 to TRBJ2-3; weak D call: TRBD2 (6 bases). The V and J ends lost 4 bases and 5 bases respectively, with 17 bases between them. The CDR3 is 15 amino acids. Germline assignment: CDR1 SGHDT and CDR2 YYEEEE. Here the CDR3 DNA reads TGTGCCAGCAGCAAACCGGGACTTCAAGGAGATACGCAGTATTTT. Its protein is CASSKPGLQGDTQYF.

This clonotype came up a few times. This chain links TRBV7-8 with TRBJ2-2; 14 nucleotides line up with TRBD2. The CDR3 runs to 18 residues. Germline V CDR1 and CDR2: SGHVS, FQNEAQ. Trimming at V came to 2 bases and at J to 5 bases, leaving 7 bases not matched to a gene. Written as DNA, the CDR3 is TGTGCCAGCAGCTTAACACCGGGACTAGCGGGAGAAACCGGGGAGCTGTTTTTT. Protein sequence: CASSLTPGLAGETGELFF.

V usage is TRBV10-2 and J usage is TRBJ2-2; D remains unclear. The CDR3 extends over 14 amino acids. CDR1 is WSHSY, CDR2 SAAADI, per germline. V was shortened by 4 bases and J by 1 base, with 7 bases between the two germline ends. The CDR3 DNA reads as TGCGCCAGCAGTGGGCAGAGGAACACCGGGGAGCTGTTTTTT. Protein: CASSGQRNTGELFF.

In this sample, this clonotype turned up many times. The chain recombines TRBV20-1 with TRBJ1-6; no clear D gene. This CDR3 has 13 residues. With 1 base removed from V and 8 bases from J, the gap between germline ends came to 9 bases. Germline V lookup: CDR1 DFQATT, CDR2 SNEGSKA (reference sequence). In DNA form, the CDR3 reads TGCAGTGCTAGAGTACAATGGGATTCACCCCTCCACTTT. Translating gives CSARVQWDSPLHF.

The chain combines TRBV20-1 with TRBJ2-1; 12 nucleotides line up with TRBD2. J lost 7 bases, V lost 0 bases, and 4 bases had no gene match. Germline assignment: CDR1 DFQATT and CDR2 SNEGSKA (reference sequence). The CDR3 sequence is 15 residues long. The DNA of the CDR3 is TGCAGTGCTAGAGAGGCTAGCGGGAGGGGTAATGAGCAGTTCTTC. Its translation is CSAREASGRGNEQFF.

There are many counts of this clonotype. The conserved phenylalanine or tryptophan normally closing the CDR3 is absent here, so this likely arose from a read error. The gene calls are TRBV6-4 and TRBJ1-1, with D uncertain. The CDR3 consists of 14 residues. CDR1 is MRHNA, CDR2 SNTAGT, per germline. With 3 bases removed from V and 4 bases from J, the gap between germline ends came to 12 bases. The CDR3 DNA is TGTGCCAGCAGTGATGGTTCCTCTAGCACTGAAGCTTTCCTT. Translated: CASSDGSSSTEAFL.